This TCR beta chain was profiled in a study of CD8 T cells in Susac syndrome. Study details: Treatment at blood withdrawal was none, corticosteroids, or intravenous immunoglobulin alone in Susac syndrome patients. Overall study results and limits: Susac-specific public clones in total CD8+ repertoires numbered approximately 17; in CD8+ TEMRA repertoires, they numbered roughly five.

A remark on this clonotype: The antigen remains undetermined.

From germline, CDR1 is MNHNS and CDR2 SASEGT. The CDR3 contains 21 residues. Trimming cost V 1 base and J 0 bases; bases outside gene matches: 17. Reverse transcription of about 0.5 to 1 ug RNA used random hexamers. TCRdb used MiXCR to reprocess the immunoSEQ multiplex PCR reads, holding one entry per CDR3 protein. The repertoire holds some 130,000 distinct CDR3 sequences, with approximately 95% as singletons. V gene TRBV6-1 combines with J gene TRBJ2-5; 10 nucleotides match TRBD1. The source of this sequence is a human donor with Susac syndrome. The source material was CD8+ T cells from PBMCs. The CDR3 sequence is CASSEGPGTGERLGYQETQYF. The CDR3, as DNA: TGTGCCAGCAGTGAAGGCCCCGGGACAGGGGAAAGGCTTGGATACCAAGAGACCCAGTACTTC.